The clone carrying this T cell receptor (beta chain) was observed a handful of times. The antigen remains undetermined. CDR3 size: 14 residues. Germline-derived CDR1 and CDR2 are MGHDK and SYGVNS. V dropped 2 bases and J dropped 4 bases, with 8 bases sitting between them. Sequencing was at deep level. Assay used: immunoSEQ multiplex PCR; TCRdb lists only in-frame clones, some missing. The table records around 330,000 clones, about 74% of them present only once. The entry originates in a study of shared clonotypes between healthy human individuals. CD4+ cells were split into CD45RA+ naive and CD45RA-negative memory subsets. Study-level findings and limits: Generation probabilities were higher for clonotypes shared across all four sorted-subset donors than for unshared ones. The naive CD4 repertoires of several donors were compared, and around 4.7% of clonotypes were shared.

This clonotype was obtained from a man younger than 40 in good health. Input material: memory CD4+ T cells sorted from blood. Subset described: CD45RA-negative fraction. This chain joins TRBV25-1 and TRBJ2-2; maybe TRBD1 (6 bases). CDR3: CASSELQGTGELFF. CDR3 sequence (DNA): TGTGCCAGCAGTGAACTACAGGGCACCGGGGAGCTGTTTTTT.